Shown below are 3 T cell receptor beta chains from a single sample sequenced in a study of T-cell reconstitution after alpha-beta-depleted transplantation in children. This sample's TCRbeta library carried unique molecular identifier barcodes. TCRdb re-called the PCR reads with MiXCR, one entry per CDR3 protein. The data show fewer than 400,000 distinct CDR3 sequences, about a fifth seen once. Sequenced material: PBMCs from the stem cell graft donor, taken from the stem cell graft. Source of these receptors: a human donor who donated a stem cell graft to a child with acute myeloid leukemia.

The chain combines TRBV12-3 or TRBV12-4 with TRBJ1-2, with 8 bases that match TRBD1. With 5 bases clipped from V and 8 bases from J, the junction kept 7 bases outside the gene matches. The CDR3 is made up of 13 amino acids. The CDR3 DNA reads as TGTGCCAGCAGTCCCGGGACAGGTCTCGGCTACACCTTC. Its translation: CASSPGTGLGYTF.

This clonotype was counted only a few times. CDR3 sequence reads: CASSLSGTGGGSEQFF. CDR3 in DNA: TGTGCCAGCAGCTTATCTGGGACAGGGGGTGGAAGTGAGCAGTTCTTC. The rearrangement links TRBV7-9 to TRBJ2-1, with 11 nucleotides matching TRBD1. The CDR3 spans 16 residues. Germline V gene data show CDR1 as SEHNR and CDR2 as FQNEAQ (reference sequence). After removal of 2 bases from V and 9 bases from J, the junction contained 9 bases not matched to a gene. Complete variable domain (other parts from reference TRBV7-9 and TRBJ2-1): DTGVSQNPRHKITKRGQNVTFRCDPISEHNRLYWYRQTLGQGPEFLTYFQNEAQLEKSRLLSDRFSAERPKGSFSTLEIQRTEQGDSAMYLCASSLSGTGGGSEQFFGPGTRLTVL.

This clonotype was recorded a few times. This chain links TRBV11-2 with TRBJ2-7; no clear D gene. Germline CDR1 is SGHAT and CDR2 is FQNNGV. This CDR3 is 14 amino acids long. Trimming cost V 1 base and J 2 bases, with 9 bases left between them. The CDR3 loop reads CASSLAPYTYEQYF. The CDR3 DNA is TGTGCCAGCAGCTTAGCTCCGTATACCTACGAGCAGTACTTC. Complete variable domain (other parts from reference TRBV11-2 and TRBJ2-7): EAGVAQSPRYKIIEKRQSVAFWCNPISGHATLYWYQQILGQGPKLLIQFQNNGVVDDSQLPKDRFSAERLKGVDSTLKIQPAKLEDSAVYLCASSLAPYTYEQYFGPGTRLTVT.